This T cell receptor (beta chain) was recorded in a study of blood T cell repertoires in COVID-19. Trimming removed 6 bases from V and 6 bases from J, with 14 bases in between. The CDR3 loop spans 13 amino acids. Original methodology: Amplifying reference gene primers gave estimates of nucleated cell counts. Libraries were prepared by immunoSEQ multiplex PCR; TCRdb keeps only in-frame clonotypes and omits some of them. V and J calls and clone size follow that table, whereas D and trimming were derived from the DNA. The sample records fewer than 80,000 clones, 70% to 90% being singletons. The J gene is TRBJ1-2, the V gene TRBV12-3 or TRBV12-4, with D maybe TRBD1 (5 bases). The TCR was taken from a human donor in a cohort sampled during active COVID-19. The specimen was peripheral blood. The CDR3 loop reads CASSHWEGNGYTF. The CDR3 DNA follows: TGTGCCAGCAGCCACTGGGAGGGGAATGGCTACACCTTC.